This T cell receptor beta chain appears in the sequencing data of a study of blood T cell repertoires in COVID-19. In the original workflow: Amplification of reference gene primers provided the estimated nucleated cell counts. The protocol was immunoSEQ multiplex PCR, while the TCRdb copy is restricted to in-frame clones and leaves out a portion. V, J and clone size were drawn from that table, and D and trimming were deduced from the DNA. The sample holds some 250,000 clones; more than 75% are singletons and the top ten take about 0.99%. V was pared by 5 bases and J by 10 bases, with 11 bases between. CDR1 is SGHVS and CDR2 is FQNEAQ in the germline V gene. The CDR3 totals 12 residues.

The origin of this receptor is a woman aged 40 to 50 who had recovered from COVID-19. Sequencing used peripheral blood. The chain is built from TRBV7-8 and TRBJ1-4; D ambiguous. The CDR3, as DNA: TGTGCCAGCAGCCCCATCGGGGTAAAACTGTTTTTT. It yields the protein CASSPIGVKLFF.